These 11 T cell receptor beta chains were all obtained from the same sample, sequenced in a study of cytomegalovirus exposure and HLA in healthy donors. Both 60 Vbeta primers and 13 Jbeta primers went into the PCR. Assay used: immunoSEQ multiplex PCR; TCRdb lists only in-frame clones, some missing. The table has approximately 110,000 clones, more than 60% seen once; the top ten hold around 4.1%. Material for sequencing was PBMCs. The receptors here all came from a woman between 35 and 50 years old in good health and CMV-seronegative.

The CDR3 coding sequence is TGTGCCAGCAGCCAAGGACAAATGAACACTGAAGCTTTCTTT. Encoded protein: CASSQGQMNTEAFF. The chain combines TRBV7-3 with TRBJ1-1; possibly TRBD1 for D (5 bases). The CDR3 is made up of 14 amino acids. Germline CDR1 is SGHTA and CDR2 is FQGTGA. The V end lost 5 bases, the J end lost 0 bases, and 10 bases lay between the germline ends.

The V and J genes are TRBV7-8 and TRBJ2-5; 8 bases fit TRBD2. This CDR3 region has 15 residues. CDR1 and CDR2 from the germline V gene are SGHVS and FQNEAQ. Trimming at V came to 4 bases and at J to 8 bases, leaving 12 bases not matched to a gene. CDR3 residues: CASSWSQGRGGTQYF. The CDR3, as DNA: TGTGCCAGCAGCTGGTCACAGGGACGGGGGGGAACCCAGTACTTC.

The CDR3 nucleotides read TGTGCCAGCAGTTTGACAGGGTTCTACGAGCAGTACTTC. It is translated as CASSLTGFYEQYF. The V and J genes are TRBV25-1 and TRBJ2-7, with 7 nucleotides matching TRBD1. This CDR3 spans 13 amino acids. Looked up from germline, CDR1 is MGHDK and CDR2 is SYGVNS. V lost 5 bases to trimming and J lost 3 bases; unmatched junction nucleotides: 4.

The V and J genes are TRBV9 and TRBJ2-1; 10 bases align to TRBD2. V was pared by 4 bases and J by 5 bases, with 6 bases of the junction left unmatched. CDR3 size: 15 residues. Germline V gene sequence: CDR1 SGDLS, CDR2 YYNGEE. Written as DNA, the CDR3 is TGTGCCAGCAGCTCTAGGACTAGCGGCCACAATGAGCAGTTCTTC. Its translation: CASSSRTSGHNEQFF.

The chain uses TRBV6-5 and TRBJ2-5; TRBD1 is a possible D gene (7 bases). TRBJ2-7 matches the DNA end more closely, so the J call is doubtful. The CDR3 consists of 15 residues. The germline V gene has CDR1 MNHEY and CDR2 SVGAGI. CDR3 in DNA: TGTGCCAGCAAAACGGAGGAGGGGGCAAAGACCGAGCAGTACTTC. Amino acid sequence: CASKTEEGAKTEQYF.

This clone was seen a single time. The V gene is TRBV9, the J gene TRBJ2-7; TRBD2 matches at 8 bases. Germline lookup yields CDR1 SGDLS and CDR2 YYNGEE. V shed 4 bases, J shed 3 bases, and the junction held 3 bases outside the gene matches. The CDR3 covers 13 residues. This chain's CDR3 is CASSTAGGYEQYF. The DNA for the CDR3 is TGTGCCAGCAGCACCGCGGGGGGCTACGAGCAGTACTTC.

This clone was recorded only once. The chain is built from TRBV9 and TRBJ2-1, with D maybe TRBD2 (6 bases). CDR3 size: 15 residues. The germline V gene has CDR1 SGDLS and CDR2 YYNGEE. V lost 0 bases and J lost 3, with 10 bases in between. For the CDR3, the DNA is TGTGCCAGCAGCGTAGTGGACGGGGGCTACAATGAGCAGTTCTTC. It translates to CASSVVDGGYNEQFF.

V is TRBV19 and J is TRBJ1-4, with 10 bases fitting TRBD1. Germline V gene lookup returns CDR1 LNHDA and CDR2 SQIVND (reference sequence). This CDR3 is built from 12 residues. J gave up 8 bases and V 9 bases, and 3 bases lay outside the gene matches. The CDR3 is CASRDRGEKLFF. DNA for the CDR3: TGTGCCAGCCGGGACAGGGGCGAAAAACTGTTTTTT.

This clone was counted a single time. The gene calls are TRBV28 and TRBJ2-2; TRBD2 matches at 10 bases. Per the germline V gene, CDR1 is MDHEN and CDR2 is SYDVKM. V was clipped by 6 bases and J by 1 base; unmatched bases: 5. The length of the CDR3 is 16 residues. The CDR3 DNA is TGTGCCAGCAGCGTGAGCGGGAGGGAGAACACCGGGGAGCTGTTTTTT. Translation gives CASSVSGRENTGELFF.

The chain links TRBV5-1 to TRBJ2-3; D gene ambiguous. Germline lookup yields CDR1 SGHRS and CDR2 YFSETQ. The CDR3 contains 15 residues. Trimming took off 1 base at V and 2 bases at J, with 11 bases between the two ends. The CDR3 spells CASSLSPESTDTQYF. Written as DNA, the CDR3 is TGCGCCAGCAGCTTGTCTCCAGAATCCACAGATACGCAGTATTTT. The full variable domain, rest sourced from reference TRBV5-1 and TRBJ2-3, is KAGVTQTPRYLIKTRGQQVTLSCSPISGHRSVSWYQQTPGQGLQFLFEYFSETQRNKGNFPGRFSGRQFSNSRSEMNVSTLELGDSALYLCASSLSPESTDTQYFGPGTRLTVL.

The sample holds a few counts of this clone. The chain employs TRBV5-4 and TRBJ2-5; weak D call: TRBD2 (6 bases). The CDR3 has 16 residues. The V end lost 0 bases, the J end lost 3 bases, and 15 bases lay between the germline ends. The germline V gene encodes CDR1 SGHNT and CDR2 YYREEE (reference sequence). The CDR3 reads CASSLAEGLPKETQYF. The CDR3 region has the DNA TGTGCCAGCAGCTTGGCCGAAGGACTACCGAAAGAGACCCAGTACTTC.